Listed below are T cell receptor beta chains from one sample, sequenced in a study of T cell changes during pregnancy in multiple sclerosis. Sequencing was performed with immunoSEQ multiplex PCR; in TCRdb, only in-frame clones are kept and a portion is missing. The top ten hold roughly 0.99% of the sample, which has roughly 48,000 clones, approximately 92% seen once. Material: CD4+ T cells from peripheral blood mononuclear cells, obtained in the second trimester of pregnancy. The source of these receptors is a female donor in good health, enrolled as a control in a pregnancy study. Both conserved end residues are part of each CDR3. Fields, in order: D gene, clone size, J gene, V gene, CDR3 protein, CDR3 DNA. A D gene is named only where the DNA matches it firmly. Expanded clones are given a class, and other clones once, few, many or no size at all.

>NA|NA|TRBJ2-5|TRBV5-6
CASSFKLGVGETQYF
TGTGCCAGCAGCTTTAAGCTAGGAGTAGGAGAGACCCAGTACTTC
>TRBD2|NA|TRBJ2-3|TRBV11-2
CASSFERGGEDTQYF
TGTGCCAGCAGCTTTGAGCGGGGGGGCGAAGATACGCAGTATTTT
>TRBD1|NA|TRBJ2-7|TRBV29-1
CSASEGTGTYEQYF
TGCAGCGCCAGTGAGGGGACAGGGACCTACGAGCAGTACTTC
>NA|NA|TRBJ2-5|TRBV18
CASSPREMETQYF
TGTGCCAGCTCACCGAGAGAAATGGAGACCCAGTACTTC
>NA|NA|TRBJ2-1|TRBV4-3
CASSPTGGIWSNEQFF
TGCGCCAGCAGCCCTACCGGGGGAATTTGGAGCAATGAGCAGTTCTTC
>NA|NA|TRBJ2-5|TRBV28
CASSLARKYQETQYF
TGTGCCAGCAGTTTGGCTAGGAAGTACCAAGAGACCCAGTACTTC
>TRBD1|NA|TRBJ1-4|TRBV14
CASSRDRGNEKLFF
TGTGCCAGCAGCCGAGACAGGGGGAATGAAAAACTGTTTTTT
>NA|NA|TRBJ1-3|TRBV4-2
CASSQDRGAGRAGNTIYF
TGTGCCAGCAGCCAAGATAGGGGAGCGGGGAGAGCTGGAAACACCATATATTTT
>NA|once|TRBJ1-2|TRBV28
CASSLGRHPFYGYTF
TGTGCCAGCAGTTTGGGCAGGCACCCCTTCTATGGCTACACCTTC
>TRBD2|NA|TRBJ2-7|TRBV7-8
CASSLVSGGGYEQYF
TGTGCCAGCAGCTTAGTTAGCGGGGGTGGCTACGAGCAGTACTTC
>NA|NA|TRBJ1-5|TRBV28
CATARTVNQPQHF
TGTGCCACCGCCCGGACAGTCAATCAGCCCCAGCATTTT
>TRBD1|NA|TRBJ1-1|TRBV7-2
CASSWGQENTEAFF
TGTGCCAGCAGCTGGGGACAGGAAAACACTGAAGCTTTCTTT
>NA|NA|TRBJ2-1|TRBV9
CASSVQGRDEQFF
TGTGCCAGCAGCGTCCAGGGTCGGGATGAGCAGTTCTTC
>NA|once|TRBJ2-1|TRBV25-1
CASSGADFYNEQFF
TGTGCCAGCAGTGGAGCGGACTTCTACAATGAGCAGTTCTTC
>TRBD2|NA|TRBJ2-1|TRBV28
CASRPLAGVGGNEQFF
TGTGCCAGCAGACCCTTAGCGGGAGTCGGGGGCAATGAGCAGTTCTTC
>NA|NA|TRBJ1-1|TRBV11-1
CASSPRRLDTEAFF
TGTGCCAGCAGCCCTAGACGTCTAGACACTGAAGCTTTCTTT
>TRBD1|NA|TRBJ2-7|TRBV30
CAWNRDRGYEQYF
TGTGCCTGGAACCGGGACAGGGGTTACGAGCAGTACTTC
>TRBD1|NA|TRBJ1-4|TRBV18
CASSPGQGDEKLFF
TGTGCCAGCTCACCCGGACAGGGGGATGAAAAACTGTTTTTT
>NA|NA|TRBJ1-1|TRBV4-2
CASSQDLYGAEAFF
TGTGCCAGCAGCCAAGATCTATACGGGGCTGAAGCTTTCTTT
>NA|NA|TRBJ2-1|TRBV5-1
CASSSQGWYEQFF
TGCGCCAGCAGCTCACAGGGTTGGTATGAGCAGTTCTTC
>NA|once|TRBJ2-7|TRBV28
CASGAVPWGGAYEQYF
TGTGCCAGCGGCGCTGTCCCCTGGGGAGGTGCCTACGAGCAGTACTTC
>TRBD1|NA|TRBJ1-6|TRBV4-1
CASSLRDSENSPLHF
TGCGCCAGCAGCCTGCGGGACAGCGAGAATTCACCCCTCCACTTT
>NA|NA|TRBJ2-4|TRBV28
CASGPALAKNIQYF
TGTGCCAGCGGGCCAGCCCTAGCCAAAAACATTCAGTACTTC
>NA|NA|TRBJ1-5|TRBV19
CASSIQGFGSNQPQHF
TGTGCCAGTAGTATACAGGGTTTTGGGAGCAATCAGCCCCAGCATTTT